This is a list of T cell receptor beta chains from one sample in a study of identifying expanded T cells in peripheral blood. Clones were read by immunoSEQ multiplex PCR, and TCRdb kept only the in-frame ones, dropping some. The sample has about 80,000 clones, roughly 84% seen once. Sequencing was performed on blood. The source of these receptors is a person between 18 and 69 years old in good health. The CDR3 runs from the conserved cysteine through the conserved F or W. D genes are given only for firm matches. The listing skips clone size in some rows; elsewhere it reads once, few, many or a size class.

v_gene	j_gene	d_gene	abundance	CDR3nt	CDR3aa
TRBV9	TRBJ1-5	TRBD1	once	TGTGCCAGCAGCATCGGGACAGACGATCAGCCCCAGCATTTT	CASSIGTDDQPQHF
TRBV7-9	TRBJ2-7	NA	NA	TGTGCCAGCAGCTCGATCTACGAGCAGTACTTC	CASSSIYEQYF
TRBV7-9	TRBJ1-1	NA	NA	TGTGCCAGCAGCTTGCTGGGGACTGAAGCTTTCTTT	CASSLLGTEAFF
TRBV2	TRBJ1-2	NA	NA	TGTGCCAGCAGTACAGGAGCCCTCGAGGGGGGCTACACCTTC	CASSTGALEGGYTF
TRBV7-2	TRBJ1-2	NA	NA	TGTGCCAGCAGCTTACCCCCACAGGTCGCGGGCTACACCTTC	CASSLPPQVAGYTF
TRBV5-1	TRBJ1-4	NA	NA	TGCGCCAGCACGGAGGGACCAACTAATGAAAAACTGTTTTTT	CASTEGPTNEKLFF
TRBV6-1	TRBJ2-5	NA	NA	TGTGCCAGCAGTGAGGTGGAGACCCAGTACTTC	CASSEVETQYF
TRBV18	TRBJ2-5	TRBD2	NA	TGTGCCAGCTCACCAAGGGCGGGAGGAACCCAAGAGACCCAGTACTTC	CASSPRAGGTQETQYF
TRBV28	TRBJ1-2	TRBD1	NA	TGTGCCAGCAGTTTTTATGGAACAGGGGGCGACTATGGCTACACCTTC	CASSFYGTGGDYGYTF
TRBV6-5	TRBJ1-2	NA	NA	TGTGCCAGCAGTTCCCGAGGACAGTATGGCTACACCTTC	CASSSRGQYGYTF
TRBV7-6	TRBJ2-7	TRBD2	NA	TGTGCCAGCAGCTACGGGACTAGCGGTTACGAGCAGTACTTC	CASSYGTSGYEQYF
TRBV6-6	TRBJ1-1	NA	NA	TGTGCCAGCAGTTACTTAGCGGCTGAAGCTTTCTTT	CASSYLAAEAFF
TRBV5-1	TRBJ2-2	NA	NA	TGCGCCAGCAGGATGGCCAGTTCCACCGGGGAGCTGTTTTTT	CASRMASSTGELFF
TRBV28	TRBJ2-3	TRBD2	NA	TGTGCCAGCAAGCGAGGGACTAGCGGGAGCAAGGGCACAGATACGCAGTATTTT	CASKRGTSGSKGTDTQYF
TRBV9	TRBJ2-7	TRBD2	many	TGTGCCAGCAGCACCCAAGGCGGGAGCTCCTACGAGCAGTACTTC	CASSTQGGSSYEQYF
TRBV9	TRBJ2-3	NA	NA	TGTGCCAGCAGCTCCCCTCGAGGGGGAGCCGACACAGATACGCAGTATTTT	CASSSPRGGADTDTQYF
TRBV5-1	TRBJ2-5	NA	NA	TGCGCCAGCAGCTTGGAGTACGGTCGTGCTGAGACCCAGTACTTC	CASSLEYGRAETQYF
TRBV5-6	TRBJ2-1	NA	few	TGTGCCAGCAGCTTGATAACTAGGGTTGCGTCCTACAATGAGCAGTTCTTC	CASSLITRVASYNEQFF
TRBV7-9	TRBJ2-3	TRBD2	NA	TGTGCCAGCAGCCGAGCGGGAGGGGGTACAGATACGCAGTATTTT	CASSRAGGGTDTQYF
TRBV6-5	TRBJ2-3	TRBD2	NA	TGTGCCAGCAGTTACTGGGAGGGAAGTGAGGATACGCAGTATTTT	CASSYWEGSEDTQYF
TRBV4-1	TRBJ2-5	NA	few	TGCGCCAGCAGCGGATTATCCAAAGAGACCCAGTACTTC	CASSGLSKETQYF
TRBV5-1	TRBJ1-2	NA	NA	TGCGCCAGCAGCTTGGAAGGGCGCTATGGCTACACCTTC	CASSLEGRYGYTF
TRBV6-6	TRBJ2-5	NA	NA	TGTGCCAGCAGTTTCAGTGCCGGTACACAAGAGACCCAGTACTTC	CASSFSAGTQETQYF
TRBV7-9	TRBJ2-5	NA	NA	TGTGCCAGCAGCTCCAGGGGCAACCAAGAGACCCAGTACTTC	CASSSRGNQETQYF